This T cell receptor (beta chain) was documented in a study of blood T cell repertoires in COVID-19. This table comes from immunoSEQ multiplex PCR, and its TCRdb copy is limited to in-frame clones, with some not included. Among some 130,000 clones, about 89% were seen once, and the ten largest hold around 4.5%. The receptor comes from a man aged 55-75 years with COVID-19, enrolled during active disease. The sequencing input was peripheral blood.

The CDR3 bases are TGTGCCAGCAGCGTAGATGACAGGGACTATGGCTACACCTTC. It yields the protein CASSVDDRDYGYTF. This sequence joins TRBV9 and TRBJ1-2, with TRBD1 matching over 7 bases. The CDR3 has 14 residues. Germline CDR1 is SGDLS and CDR2 is YYNGEE. V lost 0 bases, J lost 3 bases, and 2 bases stayed unmatched.